The rows below give T cell receptor beta chains drawn from one sample of a study of OX40 agonist ivuxolimab in advanced cancers. Profiling relied on immunoSEQ multiplex PCR, and the TCRdb table lists in-frame clones only, not all of them. The repertoire includes more than 50,000 clones, about four fifths of them detected once, and 10% to 15% sits in the top ten. The material sequenced was CD4+ or CD8+ T cells sorted from blood, taken in a trial of the OX40 agonist ivuxolimab. These TCRs come from an adult with an advanced solid tumor such as melanoma, head and neck, liver or kidney cancer. CDR3s include the opening cysteine and the closing phenylalanine or tryptophan.

CDR3 length: 15
V gene: TRBV5-5
CDR3 protein: CASSLVQGFGGELFF

CDR3 length: 18
V gene: TRBV27
CDR3 protein: CASSFPSNPTGRGNEQFF

CDR3 length: 15
V gene: TRBV18
CDR3 protein: CASSVTGDPSYEQYF

CDR3 length: 15
V gene: TRBV6-5
CDR3 protein: CASSYSRGRGTEAFF

CDR3 length: 16
V gene: TRBV9
CDR3 protein: CASSSGLGWGSDEQFF

CDR3 length: 14
V gene: TRBV11-3
CDR3 protein: CASSSHSPGETQYF

CDR3 length: 14
V gene: TRBV5-1
CDR3 protein: CASTSAAGGYEQYF

CDR3 length: 15
V gene: TRBV5-5
CDR3 protein: CASSLEGLALYEQYF

CDR3 length: 13
V gene: TRBV10-3
CDR3 protein: CAIRGGSTDTQYF

CDR3 length: 13
V gene: TRBV7-3
CDR3 protein: CASSLDRGYGYTF

CDR3 length: 14
V gene: TRBV10-2
CDR3 protein: CASRKGTVNYEQYF

CDR3 length: 16
V gene: TRBV7-2
CDR3 protein: CASSLGGTRGKNIQYF

CDR3 length: 16
V gene: TRBV28
CDR3 protein: CASSLDRGFNTGELFF

CDR3 length: 12
V gene: TRBV5-4
CDR3 protein: CASSFAGDGYTF

CDR3 length: 15
V gene: TRBV19
CDR3 protein: CASSTQVGGGNEQFF

CDR3 length: 14
V gene: TRBV11-2
CDR3 protein: CASSSTTGGNEQYF

CDR3 length: 14
V gene: TRBV5-4
CDR3 protein: CASSRDSNQETQYF

CDR3 length: 14
V gene: TRBV28
CDR3 protein: CASGRGRDINGYTF

CDR3 length: 13
V gene: TRBV7-2
CDR3 protein: CASSPGQNYGYTF

CDR3 length: 17
V gene: TRBV7-7
CDR3 protein: CASSLGGVAGVPETQYF

CDR3 length: 16
V gene: TRBV21-1
CDR3 protein: CASSRGTSDSYNEQFF

CDR3 length: 13
V gene: TRBV30
CDR3 protein: CAWSLANTGELFF

CDR3 length: 14
V gene: TRBV6-5
CDR3 protein: CASSESEWTTEAFF

CDR3 length: 14
V gene: TRBV7-2
CDR3 protein: CASTSGQNTGELFF

CDR3 length: 11
V gene: TRBV10-3
CDR3 protein: CAISEVIEQFF